The 21 T cell receptor beta chains below come from one sample, sequenced in a study of blood T cell repertoires in COVID-19. Sequenced by immunoSEQ multiplex PCR; TCRdb stores in-frame clones only, minus some. The repertoire holds 400,000 to 550,000 clones, with 70% to 90% as singletons. Specimen: PBMCs or T cells enriched from blood (not recorded which). Receptors originate from a young woman with acute COVID-19.

Points on this clone: This sample also contains other DNA sequences that code for the same CDR3. V gene TRBV11-2 combines with J gene TRBJ2-5, with 9 bases matching TRBD2. The V and J ends lost 6 bases and 5 bases, in that order; junction bases with no gene match: 4. Germline values: CDR1 SGHAT, CDR2 FQNNGV. CDR3 length: 13 residues. In DNA form, the CDR3 reads TGTGCCAGCAGTTCGGGACTAGCCGAGACCCAGTACTTC. This translates into CASSSGLAETQYF.

This clone was recorded once. This chain connects TRBV28 to TRBJ1-2, with a possible D match to TRBD1 (6 bases). Germline assignment: CDR1 MDHEN and CDR2 SYDVKM. This CDR3 has 15 amino acids. Trimming took off 3 bases at V and 4 bases at J, with 15 bases between the two ends. The CDR3 sequence is CASSLGAVPIYGYTF. Written as DNA, the CDR3 is TGTGCCAGCAGTTTGGGGGCTGTACCGATCTATGGCTACACCTTC.

The chain is built from TRBV29-1 and TRBJ2-7; 7 bases are a match to TRBD1. The junction had 6 bases not matched to a gene; V was cut back by 3 bases and J by 4 bases. The CDR3 extends over 13 amino acids. The germline V gene has CDR1 SQVTM and CDR2 ANQGSEA. CDR3 residues: CSVEPSQGYEQYF. In DNA, the CDR3 is TGCAGCGTTGAGCCTTCACAGGGGTACGAGCAGTACTTC.

The CDR3 region has the DNA TGTGCCAGCAGTTCCGACAGCACCGGGGAGCTGTTTTTT. It codes for CASSSDSTGELFF. This chain connects TRBV2 to TRBJ2-2; D is perhaps TRBD1 (5 bases). Germline CDR1 and CDR2: SNHLY and FYNNEI. V lost 5 bases and J 4 bases, leaving 8 bases between the germline ends. The CDR3 consists of 13 residues.

The chain recombines TRBV4-2 with TRBJ2-3, with 8 bases aligning to TRBD2. Germline loops: CDR1 LGHNA, CDR2 YNFKEQ. CDR3 size: 16 residues. The V segment lost 0 bases and the J segment 4 bases; nucleotides outside the gene matches: 6. Written as DNA, the CDR3 is TGTGCCAGCAGCCAAGATCAAGCGGGAGTGTCAGATACGCAGTATTTT. This translates into CASSQDQAGVSDTQYF.

The chain is built from TRBV3-1 (or the pseudogene TRBV3-2) and TRBJ1-2, with D unclear. This CDR3 is 16 amino acids long. Germline V gives CDR1 LGHDT, CDR2 YNNKEL (reference sequence). Trimming pared 2 bases from V and 5 bases from J, leaving 18 bases between. DNA for the CDR3: TGTGCCAGCAGCCAACTCTACGCGGGGTCGACATATGGCTACACCTTC. Translation gives CASSQLYAGSTYGYTF.

This clone was picked up one time. The chain links TRBV30 to TRBJ2-1; 7 bases line up with TRBD1. The germline V gene encodes CDR1 GTSNPN and CDR2 SVGIG (reference sequence). The junction had 7 bases not matched to a gene; V was cut back by 3 bases and J by 2 bases. The CDR3 contains 15 residues. In DNA, the CDR3 is TGTGCCTGGAGCGGGACAGTTTTTCCCTACAATGAGCAGTTCTTC. It specifies CAWSGTVFPYNEQFF.

V gene TRBV27 combines with J gene TRBJ2-1; 13 positions agree with TRBD2. Germline V gene sequence: CDR1 MNHEY, CDR2 SMNVEV (reference sequence). The CDR3 has 14 residues. The V gene end was trimmed by 3 bases and the J gene end by 7 bases; junction bases not matched to a gene: 0. Here the CDR3 reads CASSLTSGRNEQFF. In nucleotides, the CDR3 is TGTGCCAGCAGTTTGACTAGCGGGAGGAATGAGCAGTTCTTC.

The chain combines TRBV6-5 with TRBJ2-7, with 8 positions matching TRBD1. This CDR3 is built from 15 residues. CDR1 MNHEY and CDR2 SVGAGI come from the germline V gene. Trimming cost V 6 bases and J 0 bases; bases outside gene matches: 7. The CDR3, as DNA: TGTGCCAGCAGCTGGACAGGGACCGGCTCCTACGAGCAGTACTTC. This sequence encodes CASSWTGTGSYEQYF.

The chain is built from TRBV25-1 and TRBJ2-3, with TRBD1 as a possible D gene (5 bases). With 8 bases removed from V and 3 bases from J, the gap between germline ends came to 15 bases. The CDR3 runs 14 residues. The germline gives CDR1 MGHDK, CDR2 SYGVNS. CDR3 DNA: TGTGCCAGCTGCCGTGGGCAGGGAACAGATACGCAGTATTTT. It is translated as CASCRGQGTDTQYF.

This clone turned up a few times. The rearrangement uses TRBV18 and TRBJ2-7; D call uncertain. The CDR3 has 14 amino acids. The germline V and J ends were trimmed by 3 bases and 7 bases, with 16 bases remaining between them. The germline gives CDR1 KGHSH, CDR2 LQKENI. The CDR3 is CASSPQQSTQEQYF. CDR3 nucleotides: TGTGCCAGCTCACCTCAACAGAGTACTCAGGAGCAGTACTTC.

This chain connects TRBV3-1 (or the pseudogene TRBV3-2) to TRBJ2-3; a weak D match, TRBD2 (6 bases). The CDR3 extends over 15 amino acids. In germline, CDR1 is LGHDT, CDR2 YNNKEL (reference sequence). The V end lost 4 bases, the J end lost 1 base, and 12 bases lay between the germline ends. CDR3 nucleotides: TGTGCCAGCAGCCTACTACTAGCTGGCACAGATACGCAGTATTTT. It encodes CASSLLLAGTDTQYF.

This chain uses TRBV4-3 with TRBJ2-7; D is ambiguous. CDR1 is LGHNA, CDR2 YSLEER, per germline. The germline V and J ends were trimmed by 0 bases and 4 bases, with 7 bases remaining between them. This CDR3 has 13 amino acids. The CDR3 DNA reads as TGCGCCAGCAGCCAAGATACAAAGTACGAGCAGTACTTC. It is translated as CASSQDTKYEQYF.

This sequence joins TRBV7-3 and TRBJ1-5; D possibly corresponds to TRBD1 (6 bases). CDR3 length: 14 amino acids. V lost 3 bases and J lost 1, with 7 bases in between. Germline V CDR1 and CDR2: SGHTA, FQGTGA. The DNA for the CDR3 is TGTGCCAGCAGCTTTCAGGGGAGCAATCAGCCCCAGCATTTT. As protein: CASSFQGSNQPQHF.

V is TRBV19 and J is TRBJ1-1; no firm D call. The CDR3 covers 15 residues. Germline assignment: CDR1 LNHDA and CDR2 SQIVND (reference sequence). V dropped 5 bases and J dropped 1 base, with 14 bases sitting between them. The CDR3 is CASSDQGGGNTEAFF. CDR3 in DNA: TGTGCCAGTAGTGACCAAGGCGGCGGGAACACTGAAGCTTTCTTT.

V usage is TRBV4-1 and J usage is TRBJ1-1; D not certain. In germline, CDR1 is MGHRA, CDR2 YSYEKL. Trimming removed 3 bases from V and 3 bases from J, with 11 bases in between. The CDR3 runs to 14 residues. The CDR3 sequence: CASSHSPRDTEAFF. CDR3 nucleotide sequence: TGCGCCAGCAGCCACTCCCCGAGGGACACTGAAGCTTTCTTT.

V gene TRBV9 combines with J gene TRBJ2-5; perhaps TRBD1 as D (7 bases). The CDR3 runs to 14 residues. V gave up 3 bases and J gave up 2 bases, with 11 bases separating them. Germline lookup yields CDR1 SGDLS and CDR2 YYNGEE. DNA for the CDR3: TGTGCCAGCAGCGGGGGGGACAGTCAAGAGACCCAGTACTTC. Protein: CASSGGDSQETQYF.

The chain joins TRBV19 to TRBJ2-7; TRBD1 is a possible D gene (5 bases). Between the trimmed V and J ends, which lost 2 bases and 3 bases, there was a span of 11 bases. The CDR3 runs 14 residues. Per the germline V gene, CDR1 is LNHDA and CDR2 is SQIVND (reference sequence). Written as DNA, the CDR3 is TGTGCCAGTAGTATAATGAAGGGGAACTACGAGCAGTACTTC. It codes for CASSIMKGNYEQYF.

The chain combines TRBV14 with TRBJ2-1, with 11 nucleotides matching TRBD2. The germline V gene encodes CDR1 SGHDN and CDR2 FVKESK. This CDR3 spans 18 amino acids. J lost 3 bases, V lost 1 base, and 8 bases had no gene match. The CDR3 coding sequence is TGTGCCAGCAGCCAAGGCGCGGGACTAGCGGACCACTACAATGAGCAGTTCTTC. Protein product: CASSQGAGLADHYNEQFF.

The chain has TRBV7-2 and TRBJ2-7; no reliable D call. The CDR3 extends over 14 amino acids. In germline, CDR1 is SGHTA, CDR2 FQGNSA. Trimming took 3 bases from V and 5 from J, leaving 14 bases between them. The CDR3 nucleotides are TGTGCCAGCAGCTTTTCGGCGAGCCTAGACGAGCAGTACTTC. Translation gives CASSFSASLDEQYF.

The chain links TRBV6-2 or TRBV6-3 to TRBJ2-7, with 7 bases matching TRBD2. The CDR3 length is 15 residues. Germline values: CDR1 MNHEY, CDR2 SVGEGT. Unmatched junction bases numbered 9, after V lost 6 bases and J lost 1 base. CDR3: CASSLSGGSSYEQYF. The DNA for the CDR3 is TGTGCCAGCAGCCTATCTGGCGGGAGTTCCTACGAGCAGTACTTC.